The 4 T cell receptor beta chains below come from one sample, sequenced in a study of metastatic and nonmetastatic thyroid tumors. None of the patients had undergone any treatment ahead of thyroid surgery. TCRdb reanalyzed the PCR reads with MiXCR. The profile covers about 7,200 clones, with under 45% appearing a single time and approximately 12% taken by the ten largest. Sequencing input: adjacent normal tissue. These receptors were collected from a female donor with papillary thyroid cancer or a benign thyroid nodule (not recorded which). Some clones in this sample may be carry-over from other donors' samples.

J is TRBJ1-1 and V is TRBV6-1, with a possible D match to TRBD1 (6 bases). This CDR3 contains 16 residues. V lost 4 bases and J 2 bases, leaving 17 bases between the germline ends. In germline, CDR1 is MNHNS, CDR2 SASEGT. CDR3 amino acids: CASSAEGGSLNTEAFF. CDR3 in DNA: TGTGCCAGCAGTGCCGAGGGGGGCAGCCTTAACACTGAAGCTTTCTTT.

This chain uses TRBV6-1 with TRBJ1-1, with 9 bases aligning to TRBD1. The junction had 13 bases not matched to a gene; V was cut back by 6 bases and J by 5 bases. From germline, CDR1 is MNHNS and CDR2 SASEGT. This CDR3 region has 16 residues. Here the CDR3 reads CASRLVRSGTGTEAFF. As DNA, the CDR3 is TGTGCCAGCAGACTAGTAAGATCCGGGACAGGGACTGAAGCTTTCTTT.

This clone was picked up a small number of times. The V and J genes are TRBV5-1 and TRBJ2-5, with a weak D call TRBD2 (6 bases). The V end lost 2 bases, the J end lost 1 base, and 9 bases lay between the germline ends. Germline CDR1 SGHRS, CDR2 YFSETQ. The CDR3 covers 14 residues. For the CDR3, the DNA is TGCGCCAGCAGCTTTTTAGCGGTCCAAGAGACCCAGTACTTC. Translated: CASSFLAVQETQYF. The whole variable domain, remainder taken from reference TRBV5-1 and TRBJ2-5, is KAGVTQTPRYLIKTRGQQVTLSCSPISGHRSVSWYQQTPGQGLQFLFEYFSETQRNKGNFPGRFSGRQFSNSRSEMNVSTLELGDSALYLCASSFLAVQETQYFGPGTRLLVL.

This clone was seen a few times. V is TRBV6-1 and J is TRBJ1-1, with no clear D. Looked up from germline, CDR1 is MNHNS and CDR2 is SASEGT. Trimming took off 10 bases at V and 5 bases at J, with 14 bases between the two ends. The CDR3 covers 12 residues. The CDR3 protein is CATYRLCTEAFF. For the CDR3, the DNA is TGTGCCACCTACCGTCTGTGTACTGAAGCTTTCTTT.